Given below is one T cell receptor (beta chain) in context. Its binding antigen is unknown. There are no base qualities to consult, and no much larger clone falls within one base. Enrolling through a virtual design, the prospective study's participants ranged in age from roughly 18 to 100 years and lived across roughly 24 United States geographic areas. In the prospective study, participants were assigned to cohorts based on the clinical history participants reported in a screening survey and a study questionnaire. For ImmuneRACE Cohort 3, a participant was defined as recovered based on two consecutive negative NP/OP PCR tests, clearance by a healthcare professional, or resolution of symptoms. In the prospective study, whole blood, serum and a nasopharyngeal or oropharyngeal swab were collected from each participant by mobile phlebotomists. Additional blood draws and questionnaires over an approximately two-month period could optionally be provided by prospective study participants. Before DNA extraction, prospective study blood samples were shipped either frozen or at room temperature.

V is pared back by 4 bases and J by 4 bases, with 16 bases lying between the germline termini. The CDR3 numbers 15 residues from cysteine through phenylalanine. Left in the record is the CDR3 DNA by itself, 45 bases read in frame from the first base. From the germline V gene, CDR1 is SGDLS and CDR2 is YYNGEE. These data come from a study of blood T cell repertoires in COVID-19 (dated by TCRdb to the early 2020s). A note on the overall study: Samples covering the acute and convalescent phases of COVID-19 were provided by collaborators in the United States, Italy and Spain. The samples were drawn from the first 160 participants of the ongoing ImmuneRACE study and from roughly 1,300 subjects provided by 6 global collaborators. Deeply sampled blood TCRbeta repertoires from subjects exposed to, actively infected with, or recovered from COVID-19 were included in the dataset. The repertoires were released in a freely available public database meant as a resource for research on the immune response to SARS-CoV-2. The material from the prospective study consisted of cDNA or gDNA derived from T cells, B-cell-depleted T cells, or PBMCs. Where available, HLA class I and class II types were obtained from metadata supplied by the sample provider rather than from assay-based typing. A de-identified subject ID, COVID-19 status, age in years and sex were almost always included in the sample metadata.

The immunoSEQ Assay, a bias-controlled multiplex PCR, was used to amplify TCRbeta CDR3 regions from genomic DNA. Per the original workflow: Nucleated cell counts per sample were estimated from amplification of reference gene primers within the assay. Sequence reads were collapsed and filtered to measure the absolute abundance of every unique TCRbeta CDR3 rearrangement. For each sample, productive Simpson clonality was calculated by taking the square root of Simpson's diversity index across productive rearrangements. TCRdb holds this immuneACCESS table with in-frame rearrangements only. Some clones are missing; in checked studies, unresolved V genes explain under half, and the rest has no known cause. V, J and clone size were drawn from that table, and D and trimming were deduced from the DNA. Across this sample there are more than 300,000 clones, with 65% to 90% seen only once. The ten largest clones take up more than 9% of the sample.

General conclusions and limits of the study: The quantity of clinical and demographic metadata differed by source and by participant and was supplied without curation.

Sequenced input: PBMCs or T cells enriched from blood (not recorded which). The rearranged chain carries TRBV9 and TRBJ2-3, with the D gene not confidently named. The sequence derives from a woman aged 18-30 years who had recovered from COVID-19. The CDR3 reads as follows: CASSPGSSKADTQYF. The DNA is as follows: TGTGCCAGCAGCCCCGGTAGTAGCAAGGCAGATACGCAGTATTTT.